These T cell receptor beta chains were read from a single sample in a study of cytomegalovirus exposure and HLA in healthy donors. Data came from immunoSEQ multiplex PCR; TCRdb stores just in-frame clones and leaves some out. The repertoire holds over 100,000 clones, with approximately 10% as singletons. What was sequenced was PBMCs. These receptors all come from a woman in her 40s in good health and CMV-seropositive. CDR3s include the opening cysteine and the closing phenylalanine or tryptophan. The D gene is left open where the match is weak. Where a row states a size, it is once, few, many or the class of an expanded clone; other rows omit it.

CASSSDRGYGYTF	TGTGCCAGCAGCTCGGACAGGGGCTATGGCTACACCTTC	TRBD1	.	TRBV7-2	TRBJ1-2
CASKPGPSYEQYF	TGTGCCAGCAAACCGGGTCCATCCTACGAGCAGTACTTC	.	.	TRBV18	TRBJ2-7
CASTPDRGPDTQYF	TGTGCCAGCACCCCGGACAGGGGGCCAGATACGCAGTATTTT	TRBD1	few	TRBV6-6	TRBJ2-3
CASSPVSDYGYTF	TGCGCCAGCAGCCCTGTTTCGGACTATGGCTACACCTTC	.	few	TRBV5-1	TRBJ1-2
CASSIGLDTDTQYF	TGTGCCAGTAGTATAGGACTAGACACAGATACGCAGTATTTT	.	.	TRBV19	TRBJ2-3
CASSVDRGRVGTQYF	TGCGCCAGCAGCGTGGACAGGGGGCGCGTAGGGACCCAGTACTTC	TRBD1	few	TRBV5-1	TRBJ2-5
CASSETRMGADEKLFF	TGTGCCAGCAGCGAAACCCGGATGGGGGCTGATGAAAAACTGTTTTTT	.	few	TRBV7-9	TRBJ1-4
CASSQGDTDNQPQHF	TGCGCCAGCAGCCAGGGGGACACAGACAATCAGCCCCAGCATTTT	.	.	TRBV4-1	TRBJ1-5
CASSKDRAPEAFF	TGTGCCAGCAGCAAAGACAGGGCCCCTGAAGCTTTCTTT	TRBD1	few	TRBV13	TRBJ1-1
CASSVQGNSGNTIYF	TGTGCCAGCAGCGTGCAGGGTAACTCTGGAAACACCATATATTTT	.	.	TRBV9	TRBJ1-3
CASSLPDRAEGTEAFF	TGTGCCAGCAGCCTCCCGGACAGGGCGGAGGGGACTGAAGCTTTCTTT	TRBD1	few	TRBV5-4	TRBJ1-1
CASSSWRGTGDVNEQFF	TGCGCCAGCAGCTCTTGGAGGGGGACAGGGGATGTGAATGAGCAGTTCTTC	TRBD1	few	TRBV5-1	TRBJ2-1
CASSPRALGYEQYF	TGCGCCAGCAGCCCCAGGGCCCTCGGATACGAGCAGTACTTC	.	few	TRBV5-1	TRBJ2-7